The rows below give T cell receptor beta chains drawn from one sample of a study of T cells in Graves' hyperthyroidism and ophthalmopathy. TCRdb fed the multiplex PCR reads into MiXCR, producing one record per CDR3 protein. The repertoire holds approximately 400,000 distinct CDR3 sequences, with roughly an eighth as singletons. The sample taken for sequencing was blood. All receptors come from a man aged 50 to 60 with Graves' ophthalmopathy. The CDR3 runs from the conserved cysteine through the conserved F or W. A D gene is named only where the DNA matches it firmly. A clone size is listed for some rows: how often the clone was seen (once, few, many), or a class if it is expanded.

TRBD1	TRBV30	TRBJ1-5	many	TGTGCCTGGAGCATAGGACAGGCGTCGGGCCCCCAGCATTTT	CAWSIGQASGPQHF
TRBD1	TRBV5-1	TRBJ2-1	few	TGCGCCAGCAGCTTACGAAGACAGGGGGCCAACAATGAGCAGTTCTTC	CASSLRRQGANNEQFF
.	TRBV27	TRBJ2-2	few	TGTGCCAGCAGTTTATTTTCGGGGCCTACCGGGGAGCTGTTTTTT	CASSLFSGPTGELFF
.	TRBV2	TRBJ2-3	many	TGTGCCAGCAGTCTTGTTGAGGGGGTTACAGATACGCAGTATTTT	CASSLVEGVTDTQYF
.	TRBV2	TRBJ2-7	many	TGTGCCAGCAGTGAACGCAGGGGCTCGTTATTCGAGCAGTACTTC	CASSERRGSLFEQYF
TRBD2	TRBV5-1	TRBJ2-7	few	TGCGCCAGCAGCTCGGGACTAGCGGCTTCCTGCGAGCAGTACTTC	CASSSGLAASCEQYF
.	TRBV25-1	TRBJ2-1	.	TGTGCCAGCAGTGGGGGACCAGGGACGGGAGAGCAGTTCTTC	CASSGGPGTGEQFF
.	TRBV29-1	TRBJ2-2	many	TGCAGCGCCAAGGGCCCGAACACCGGGGAGCTGTTTTTT	CSAKGPNTGELFF
.	TRBV29-1	TRBJ1-1	many	TGCAGCGTTGAGAGGACATGGAACACTGAAGCTTTCTTT	CSVERTWNTEAFF
.	TRBV29-1	TRBJ2-1	many	TGCAGCGCTGGGCCAGGTTCGGAGCAGTTCTTC	CSAGPGSEQFF
.	TRBV11-2	TRBJ2-3	many	TGTGCCAGCAGCTCCTGGGAGGGCACAGATACGCAGTATTTT	CASSSWEGTDTQYF
.	TRBV18	TRBJ2-1	many	TGTGCCAGCTCACCAAGCAGGGACGGCTCCTACAATGAGCAGTTCTTC	CASSPSRDGSYNEQFF
TRBD1	TRBV5-4	TRBJ1-5	.	TGTGCCAGCAGCTCAGGGGGGCTTAGCAATCAGCCCCAGCATTTT	CASSSGGLSNQPQHF
.	TRBV7-9	TRBJ2-5	many	TGTGCCAGCAAGAGGTTCCAAGAGACCCAGTACTTC	CASKRFQETQYF
TRBD2	TRBV5-1	TRBJ2-1	.	TGCGCCAGCCGGCGGGAGGGCCGGTCCTACAATGAGCAGTTCTTC	CASRREGRSYNEQFF
.	TRBV20-1	TRBJ2-3	many	TGCAGTGCCAGCCCACTAGCTATACCAGATACGCAGTATTTT	CSASPLAIPDTQYF
TRBD2	TRBV24-1	TRBJ2-2	many	TGTGCCACCAGTGCGAGGCTAGCGGGGAGAAACACCGGGGAGCTGTTTTTT	CATSARLAGRNTGELFF
TRBD2	TRBV9	TRBJ2-1	.	TGTGCCAGCAGCGTCGGACTAGCGGGTGATGAGCAGTTCTTC	CASSVGLAGDEQFF
.	TRBV6-1	TRBJ1-3	many	TGTGCCAGCAGTGATCTCTCCCCTGGAAACACCATATATTTT	CASSDLSPGNTIYF
TRBD2	TRBV9	TRBJ2-2	few	TGTGCCAACACACCAGGGACTAGCGGGAGGGTCCCCGGGGAGCTGTTTTTT	CANTPGTSGRVPGELFF
TRBD1	TRBV3-1	TRBJ2-7	many	TGTGCCAGCAGCACGACAGGGGTTGAGTACTTC	CASSTTGVEYF
.	TRBV7-9	TRBJ2-1	many	TGTGCCAGCAGCCTCTCCGGCTCCTACAATGAGCAGTTCTTC	CASSLSGSYNEQFF
.	TRBV28	TRBJ1-3	few	TGTGCCAGCAGTTTGGATCAGGTTTCTGGAAACACCATATATTTT	CASSLDQVSGNTIYF
.	TRBV10-2	TRBJ2-1	many	TGCGCCAGCAGTGATCCCGGGAGAGGTTACAATGAGCAGTTCTTC	CASSDPGRGYNEQFF
TRBD2	TRBV7-9	TRBJ2-1	many	TGTGCCAGCAGCGCCGGGACTAGCGTCAATGAGCAGTTCTTC	CASSAGTSVNEQFF
TRBD1	TRBV10-3	TRBJ1-1	many	TGTGCCATCAGGGGGACAGGGAACACTGAAGCTTTCTTT	CAIRGTGNTEAFF
.	TRBV5-1	TRBJ2-3	many	TGCGCCATCGGCGAGGGGACCACAGATACGCAGTATTTT	CAIGEGTTDTQYF
TRBD2	TRBV11-2	TRBJ2-5	many	TGTGCCAGCAGCTCACTAGCGGGAGAAGGGGTGACCCAGTACTTC	CASSSLAGEGVTQYF
TRBD1	TRBV7-2	TRBJ2-5	many	TGTGCCAGCAGCTCCCAAAGTGACAGGGGAGAGACCCAGTACTTC	CASSSQSDRGETQYF
TRBD2	TRBV7-6	TRBJ2-1	many	TGTGCCAGCGGCTTGGGGACTAGCGGCTACAATGAGCAGTTCTTC	CASGLGTSGYNEQFF
TRBD1	TRBV2	TRBJ2-3	.	TGTGCCAGCAGTGAGGACAGGGGTTCCGATACGCAGTATTTT	CASSEDRGSDTQYF
.	TRBV27	TRBJ2-7	.	TGTGCCAGCAGTTTATCGTACAGGACGGTGAACTACGAGCAGTACTTC	CASSLSYRTVNYEQYF
.	TRBV11-2	TRBJ2-1	many	TGTGCCAGCAGCCCTACAGAACCCTCCTACAATGAGCAGTTCTTC	CASSPTEPSYNEQFF
.	TRBV9	TRBJ2-7	many	TGTGCCAGCAGCGCCCCAGAGGATCCTTCCTACGAGCAGTACTTC	CASSAPEDPSYEQYF
TRBD1	TRBV18	TRBJ2-2	.	TGTGCCAGCTCACTCGGGACAGCTAACACCGGGGAGCTGTTTTTT	CASSLGTANTGELFF
TRBD2	TRBV11-2	TRBJ2-1	many	TGTGCCAGCAGCTTATTAGCTAGCGGGGTCTACAATGAGCAGTTCTTC	CASSLLASGVYNEQFF
TRBD2	TRBV7-8	TRBJ2-1	few	TGTGCCAGCAGCTTGCTAAATCCCTCGGGAGGGAATGAGCAGTTCTTC	CASSLLNPSGGNEQFF
TRBD1	TRBV20-1	TRBJ1-3	many	TGCAGTGCTTCCATCAGGGGGAGCTCTGGAAACACCATATATTTT	CSASIRGSSGNTIYF
.	TRBV7-3	TRBJ2-1	many	TGTGCCAGCAGCTCTCCCGGGCATGAGCAGTTCTTC	CASSSPGHEQFF
.	TRBV30	TRBJ2-1	many	TGTGCCTGGAGTGATCGAGAGGGGCAGTTCTTC	CAWSDREGQFF
.	TRBV10-3	TRBJ1-3	.	TGTGCCATCAGTGGTCCTAGACGGAGTTCTGGAAACACCATATATTTT	CAISGPRRSSGNTIYF
.	TRBV9	TRBJ1-1	.	TGTGCCAGCAGCGTAGGGACCCCAGGATCCGCTGAAGCTTTCTTT	CASSVGTPGSAEAFF
.	TRBV12-3/TRBV12-4	TRBJ1-5	few	TGTGCCAGCAGTTTAGCCGTAGACGGAAGCAATCAGCCCCAGCATTTT	CASSLAVDGSNQPQHF
.	TRBV5-1	TRBJ2-5	many	TGCGCCAGCAGCGCGGGATCGTACCAAGAGACCCAGTACTTC	CASSAGSYQETQYF
.	TRBV7-2	TRBJ2-1	.	TGTGCCAGCAGCTTAGCAGTGTCTAGCTCCTACAATGAGCAGTTCTTC	CASSLAVSSSYNEQFF
TRBD1	TRBV14	TRBJ2-1	.	TGTGCCAGCAGCCAAGATCGGGACAGGAGAGACAATGAGCAGTTCTTC	CASSQDRDRRDNEQFF
TRBD1	TRBV27	TRBJ1-6	.	TGTGCCAGCAGTTTATCGAGGGGGCGTTCACCCCTCCACTTT	CASSLSRGRSPLHF
.	TRBV2	TRBJ2-2	many	TGTGCCAGCAGTGGAAACAGGGTGGCGAACACCGGGGAGCTGTTTTTT	CASSGNRVANTGELFF
.	TRBV20-1	TRBJ1-1	few	TGCAGTGCTAGTATTTTTGACAGGCTGACGAACACTGAAGCTTTCTTT	CSASIFDRLTNTEAFF
.	TRBV7-9	TRBJ2-1	many	TGTGCCAGCAGCTTAGCGCTCTCCAGGGAATACAATGAGCAGTTCTTC	CASSLALSREYNEQFF